The entry that follows covers one TCR beta chain sequence. Germline V gene data show CDR1 as MGHDK and CDR2 as SYGVNS. The CDR3 extends over 16 amino acids. The V gene end was trimmed by 4 bases and the J gene end by 1 base; junction bases not matched to a gene: 5. These data come from a study of shared T cell receptors in the human thymus. Sequenced by immunoSEQ multiplex PCR; TCRdb stores in-frame clones only, minus some. The table shows 500,000 to 850,000 clones, with approximately 87% occurring only once. These data also formed part of another study, on human thymus T cells. Turning to that study: It was healthy Finnish infants having corrective surgery for congenital heart defects who were the donors. The thymus tissue came from resections taken during corrective heart surgery. Thymic and blood repertoires showed apparently biased V and J gene usage. What related research reported was that thymic repertoires overlapped highly among unrelated individuals.

V and J are TRBV25-1 and TRBJ2-7; 12 positions agree with TRBD2. The clonotype was recovered from a boy younger than two with a congenital heart defect. Sequenced: thymocytes. The CDR3 sequence is CASSGVTSGRSYEQYF. The CDR3 DNA is TGTGCCAGCAGTGGCGTGACTAGCGGGAGATCCTACGAGCAGTACTTC.